The 15 T cell receptor beta chains listed next were all sequenced from one sample in a study of blood T cell repertoires in COVID-19. Profiling relied on immunoSEQ multiplex PCR, and the TCRdb table lists in-frame clones only, not all of them. The data contain about 280,000 clones, 88% of them singletons. The specimen was PBMCs or T cells enriched from blood (not recorded which). The receptor source for this set is a woman aged 25 to 39 who had recovered from COVID-19.

The rearrangement links TRBV9 to TRBJ2-4; D is possibly TRBD2 (6 bases). Germline V gene lookup returns CDR1 SGDLS and CDR2 YYNGEE. V lost 3 bases and J lost 1, with 14 bases in between. The CDR3 totals 16 residues. Here the CDR3 DNA reads TGTGCCAGCAGCGCCGGCGGAGGGGTGGCCAAAAACATTCAGTACTTC. Translation: CASSAGGGVAKNIQYF.

In this sample, this clone turned up a few times. This sequence joins TRBV19 and TRBJ2-7; 11 bases line up with TRBD1. Trimming at V came to 3 bases and at J to 4 bases, leaving 5 bases not matched to a gene. The CDR3 totals 15 residues. Germline lookup yields CDR1 LNHDA and CDR2 SQIVND (reference sequence). This CDR3 reads CASSMRDRGFYEQYF. CDR3 coding DNA: TGTGCCAGTAGTATGCGGGACAGGGGGTTTTACGAGCAGTACTTC.

The chain joins TRBV6-2 or TRBV6-3 to TRBJ2-7, with 7 bases fitting TRBD2. The CDR3 contains 15 residues. CDR1 is MNHEY and CDR2 is SVGEGT in the germline V gene. V shed 1 base, J shed 0 bases, and the junction held 3 bases outside the gene matches. The CDR3 here is CASSYLREYSYEQYF. The DNA of the CDR3 is TGTGCCAGCAGTTACTTGCGGGAGTACTCCTACGAGCAGTACTTC.

This chain connects TRBV28 to TRBJ2-7; D uncertain. The CDR3 loop spans 11 amino acids. Trimming removed 4 bases at V and 2 bases at J, with 3 bases between. Germline-derived CDR1 and CDR2 are MDHEN and SYDVKM. The CDR3 is CASSSAYEQYF. DNA for the CDR3: TGTGCCAGCAGTTCGGCCTACGAGCAGTACTTC.

The V call is TRBV5-1, the J call TRBJ2-2; D gene unclear. The length of the CDR3 is 15 residues. The ends were cut back, 2 bases at V and 3 bases at J, with 11 bases in the middle. Germline CDR1 and CDR2: SGHRS and YFSETQ. CDR3 loop: CASSFRVIDTGELFF. The CDR3 DNA reads TGCGCCAGCAGCTTTCGGGTGATAGACACCGGGGAGCTGTTTTTT.

The V call is TRBV28, the J call TRBJ1-5; D might be TRBD1 (5 bases). Germline V gene data show CDR1 as MDHEN and CDR2 as SYDVKM. The CDR3 contains 15 residues. V dropped 2 bases and J dropped 1 base, with 9 bases sitting between them. CDR3 nucleotide sequence: TGTGCCAGCAGTTTAAGGACACCGAGCAATCAGCCCCAGCATTTT. Its translation is CASSLRTPSNQPQHF. The full variable domain, in which reference TRBV28 and TRBJ1-5 provide the parts outside the CDR3, is DVKVTQSSRYLVKRTGEKVFLECVQDMDHENMFWYRQDPGLGLRLIYFSYDVKMKEKGDIPEGYSVSREKKERFSLILESASTNQTSMYLCASSLRTPSNQPQHFGDGTRLSIL.

The genes are TRBV2 and TRBJ1-5, with D uncertain. CDR1 is SNHLY and CDR2 is FYNNEI in the germline V gene. V was trimmed by 5 bases and J by 6 bases, leaving 20 bases between them. The CDR3 spans 16 residues. In nucleotides, the CDR3 is TGTGCCAGCAGTAATACGGGCCGCGGAGGTGGTCAGCCCCAGCATTTT. Translating gives CASSNTGRGGGQPQHF. The full variable domain, with the rest looked up from reference TRBV2 and TRBJ1-5, is EPEVTQTPSHQVTQMGQEVILRCVPISNHLYFYWYRQILGQKVEFLVSFYNNEISEKSEIFDDQFSVERPDGSNFTLKIRSTKLEDSAMYFCASSNTGRGGGQPQHFGDGTRLSIL.

The chain uses TRBV6-1 and TRBJ2-3; possible D gene TRBD1, 6 bases. CDR3 size: 16 residues. Trimming left V 3 bases short and J 3 bases short, with 16 bases between. CDR1 and CDR2 (germline): MNHNS, SASEGT. CDR3 nucleotides: TGTGCCAGCAGTGATTGGGCAGGGGTGGTTACAGATACGCAGTATTTT. It codes for CASSDWAGVVTDTQYF.

This chain links TRBV5-6 with TRBJ1-2; D possibly corresponds to TRBD1 (5 bases). The germline CDR1 and CDR2 sequences are SGHDT and YYEEEE. This CDR3 contains 14 residues. The germline V and J ends were trimmed by 1 base and 6 bases, with 13 bases remaining between them. CDR3 sequence reads: CASSLIRADNGYTF. For the CDR3, the DNA is TGTGCCAGCAGCTTGATCAGGGCCGATAATGGCTACACCTTC.

This chain joins TRBV19 and TRBJ1-6; D may be TRBD1 (5 bases). Trimming left V 2 bases short and J 10 bases short, with 12 bases between. The CDR3 sequence is 14 residues long. Germline lookup yields CDR1 LNHDA and CDR2 SQIVND (reference sequence). CDR3 residues: CASSINGGESPLHF. DNA for the CDR3: TGTGCCAGTAGTATAAACGGGGGAGAGTCACCCCTCCACTTT.

V is TRBV5-1 and J is TRBJ2-2; D might be TRBD1 (5 bases). Trimming took off 5 bases at V and 6 bases at J, with 23 bases between the two ends. In germline, CDR1 is SGHRS, CDR2 YFSETQ. There are 17 residues in the CDR3. In nucleotides, the CDR3 is TGCGCCAGCAGACCCAGGGTAGGAGTAGTTGGTCCCGGGGAGCTGTTTTTT. Translated: CASRPRVGVVGPGELFF.

This chain uses TRBV19 with TRBJ2-1, with a tentative D call TRBD2 (5 bases). CDR1 is LNHDA, CDR2 SQIVND, per germline (reference sequence). Trimming left V 4 bases short and J 4 bases short, with 8 bases between. The CDR3 consists of 13 residues. The CDR3 loop is CASSNGEYNEQFF. The CDR3 nucleotides are TGTGCCAGTAGTAACGGGGAGTACAATGAGCAGTTCTTC.

V gene TRBV30 combines with J gene TRBJ1-3; possible D gene TRBD1, 6 bases. V gave up 2 bases and J gave up 0 bases, with 20 bases separating them. Germline CDR1 is GTSNPN and CDR2 is SVGIG (reference sequence). The CDR3 sequence is 18 residues long. The CDR3 here is CAWSIPGTKPLSGNTIYF. As DNA, the CDR3 is TGTGCCTGGAGTATCCCGGGGACAAAACCTCTCTCTGGAAACACCATATATTTT.

This clone was seen ten or more times. The V gene is TRBV9, the J gene TRBJ2-2; the D is unclear. The germline CDR1 and CDR2 sequences are SGDLS and YYNGEE. The CDR3 loop spans 12 amino acids. V was pared by 4 bases and J by 4 bases, with 5 bases between. The CDR3 DNA is TGTGCCAGCAGCTTCGTCACCGGGGAGCTGTTTTTT. This translates into CASSFVTGELFF. Filled out from reference TRBV9 and TRBJ2-2, the complete variable domain reads DSGVTQTPKHLITATGQRVTLRCSPRSGDLSVYWYQQSLDQGLQFLIQYYNGEERAKGNILERFSAQQFPDLHSELNLSSLELGDSALYFCASSFVTGELFFGEGSRLTVL.

The DNA for the CDR3 is TGTGCCATCAGTGAGTCCGACAGCAAAGCTTTCTTT. This gives the protein CAISESDSKAFF. This chain connects TRBV10-3 to TRBJ1-1, with a weak D call TRBD1 (5 bases). There are 12 residues in the CDR3. CDR1 ENHRY and CDR2 SYGVKD come from the germline V gene. The V end was cut by 0 bases, the J end by 9 bases, with 8 bases between.